One sample yielded the 7 T cell receptor beta chains listed below, sequenced in a study of OX40 agonist ivuxolimab in advanced cancers. Sequencing was performed with immunoSEQ multiplex PCR; in TCRdb, only in-frame clones are kept and a portion is missing. The sample gives 30,000 to 45,000 clones, more than 70% of which show up once; roughly 13% is in the top ten. The input for sequencing was CD4+ or CD8+ T cells sorted from blood, taken in a trial of the OX40 agonist ivuxolimab. The receptors were gathered from an adult with an advanced solid tumor such as melanoma, head and neck, liver or kidney cancer.

This clone was seen a single time. The rearrangement joins TRBV6-5 to TRBJ1-2; a possible D gene is TRBD1 (5 bases). The CDR3 is 12 residues long. Germline CDR1 is MNHEY and CDR2 is SVGAGI. Trimming removed 6 bases at V and 8 bases at J, with 13 bases between. CDR3 bases: TGTGCCAGCAGGGACGGGGCGAGGGGCTACACCTTC. Translated, it gives CASRDGARGYTF.

The J gene is TRBJ1-5, the V gene TRBV28, with D possibly TRBD1 on 6 matching bases. Germline-derived CDR1 and CDR2 are MDHEN and SYDVKM. V was trimmed by 4 bases and J by 3 bases, leaving 16 bases between them. This CDR3 has 16 amino acids. The DNA of the CDR3 is TGTGCCAGCAGTTCCGATTTGGACAGTTTCAATCAGCCCCAGCATTTT. Translating gives CASSSDLDSFNQPQHF.

The chain recombines TRBV5-1 with TRBJ2-7; tentatively, D is TRBD1 (5 bases). In germline, CDR1 is SGHRS, CDR2 YFSETQ. Trimming removed 1 base from V and 2 bases from J, with 10 bases in between. The CDR3 contains 14 residues. CDR3 in amino acids: CASSLFQGTYEQYF. The CDR3 DNA reads TGCGCCAGCAGCTTGTTCCAGGGCACCTACGAGCAGTACTTC.

This chain joins TRBV15 and TRBJ1-6; TRBD1 matches 9 bases. In germline, CDR1 is LNHNV, CDR2 YYDKDF (reference sequence). Trimming at V came to 6 bases and at J to 2 bases, leaving 2 bases not matched to a gene. The CDR3 runs 15 residues. Written as DNA, the CDR3 is TGTGCCACCAGTTGGACAGGGGCCTATAATTCACCCCTCCACTTT. Protein product: CATSWTGAYNSPLHF.

This clone turned up a few times. V is TRBV28 and J is TRBJ2-2, with 13 bases fitting TRBD2. This CDR3 is built from 21 residues. Trimming cost V 3 bases and J 7 bases; bases outside gene matches: 20. The germline V gene has CDR1 MDHEN and CDR2 SYDVKM. The CDR3 region is CASSLVTSGRAYGGTDGELFF. The CDR3 DNA follows: TGTGCCAGCAGTTTGGTAACTAGCGGGAGGGCCTATGGAGGTACGGACGGGGAGCTGTTTTTT.

V gene TRBV6-6 combines with J gene TRBJ2-7, with D maybe TRBD2 (5 bases). The CDR3 has 10 amino acids. Trimming pared 5 bases from V and 6 bases from J, leaving 5 bases between. The germline V gene encodes CDR1 MNHNY and CDR2 SVGAGI (reference sequence). The CDR3 here is CASSAGEQYF. Written as DNA, the CDR3 is TGTGCCAGCAGTGCGGGCGAGCAGTACTTC.

This CDR3 is CASSLGLVREGLENEQFF. The CDR3 nucleotides read TGCGCCAGCAGCCTGGGGCTGGTCCGGGAGGGCTTAGAGAATGAGCAGTTCTTC. The gene calls are TRBV5-1 and TRBJ2-1; the match to TRBD2 covers 8 bases. The CDR3 is 18 amino acids. V dropped 4 bases and J dropped 7; count of bases not matched to a gene: 19. Germline-derived CDR1 and CDR2 are SGHRS and YFSETQ.